The TCR beta chain described here comes from a study of graft-versus-host responses after intestinal transplantation. For the study at large: Recipients were given multivisceral, liver-intestinal, or isolated intestinal transplants. Overall study results and limits: Allograft graft-versus-host to host-versus-graft clonal ratios ran high in patients with graft-donor T cell macrochimerism. The study associated peak circulating GvH clone levels with early post-transplant HvG declines. GvH clonotypes were identified within recipient marrow, with a subset emerging first in ileum or blood.

TCRdb's copy holds only in-frame clones and misses some; the assay was immunoSEQ multiplex PCR. The repertoire holds around 100,000 clones, with about 90% as singletons. Germline values: CDR1 SGHKS, CDR2 YYEKEE (reference sequence). This CDR3 is built from 15 residues. V was shortened by 0 bases and J by 5 bases, with 14 bases between the two germline ends. A note on this clone: As yet, its antigen is unknown.

The chain links TRBV5-5 to TRBJ1-2; D is perhaps TRBD1 (6 bases). The clonotype originates from a human donor who was the organ donor for an intestinal transplant. The sequencing used unstimulated CD4+ T cells sorted from spleen or lymph node cells, collected before transplant. The CDR3 reads CASSLAGEVKYGYTF. As DNA, the CDR3 is TGTGCCAGCAGCTTGGCAGGGGAAGTTAAGTATGGCTACACCTTC.